This T cell receptor (beta chain) emerged from a study of blood T cell repertoires in COVID-19. Sequenced by immunoSEQ multiplex PCR; TCRdb stores in-frame clones only, minus some. Of about 26,000 clones in the sample, approximately 90% are singletons; the top ten hold about 3%. Germline-derived CDR1 and CDR2 are MNHEY and SVGAGI. CDR3 length: 14 residues. V gave up 4 bases and J gave up 7 bases; unmatched junction bases: 7. Sequencing was carried out using peripheral blood. This sequence originates from a human donor in a cohort sampled during active COVID-19. This rearrangement joins TRBV6-5 to TRBJ2-4, with TRBD2 matching 7 bases. The CDR3 reads CASSSESGVNIQYF. CDR3 bases: TGTGCCAGCAGTTCGGAAAGCGGGGTTAACATTCAGTACTTC.